This is a list of T cell receptor beta chains from one sample in a study of regulatory T cells in long-lasting Graves disease. MiXCR, run by TCRdb on the multiplex PCR reads, gives a single entry per CDR3 protein. The sample has approximately 230,000 distinct CDR3 sequences; around 20% are singletons. Sequencing was performed on peripheral blood mononuclear cells (PBMCs), taken at new diagnosis, from a patient treated with antithyroid drugs. The source is a female donor with Graves disease. The CDR3 runs from the conserved cysteine through the conserved F or W. Each record gives: CDR3 DNA, CDR3 protein, J gene, clone size, V gene, D gene. The D gene is left open where the match is weak. Not every row has a clone size; where given, it reads once, few, many or a size class.

TGCAGTGCTGCTCCGGAGACAGGCTGGGGGTACACTGGGAGTTACGAGCAGTACTTC CSAAPETGWGYTGSYEQYF TRBJ2-7 NA TRBV20-1 NA
TGTGCCAGCAGAACCGGGACAGTAACTAATGAAAAACTGTTTTTT CASRTGTVTNEKLFF TRBJ1-4 many TRBV11-3 TRBD1
TGTGCCAGCAGCTTAGAAGGGTACAGGGCGGGCTACGAGCAGTACTTC CASSLEGYRAGYEQYF TRBJ2-7 many TRBV7-9 NA
TGTGCCAGCAGTTATAGCGAAAGCACAGATACGCAGTATTTT CASSYSESTDTQYF TRBJ2-3 many TRBV6-5 NA
TGTGCCTGGACTCGGGGCGTGGGCGAGCAGTACTTC CAWTRGVGEQYF TRBJ2-7 many TRBV30 NA
TGTGCCAGCAGCAGAGGGACAGGGAATAGTGGCTACACCTTC CASSRGTGNSGYTF TRBJ1-2 many TRBV7-8 TRBD1
TGTGCCAGCAGCTTGGCCGGGGCAGGGGGCACAGAAAAACTGTTTTTT CASSLAGAGGTEKLFF TRBJ1-4 many TRBV5-4 TRBD1
TGTGCCAGCAGCCAAGTAGCGGGGGCCTACGAGCAGTACTTC CASSQVAGAYEQYF TRBJ2-7 many TRBV3-1 TRBD2
TGCGCCAGCAGCCGCTCCGGGACTAGCGCCGGGGAGCTGTTTTTT CASSRSGTSAGELFF TRBJ2-2 many TRBV5-1 TRBD2
TGCAGTGCTCACTCTGGGGCTAGCGGGAGGGACACAGATACGCAGTATTTT CSAHSGASGRDTDTQYF TRBJ2-3 many TRBV20-1 TRBD2
TGTGCCAGCAGCTCAGCGGGGACTAGTGCCTACGAGCAGTACTTC CASSSAGTSAYEQYF TRBJ2-7 NA TRBV7-2 TRBD2
TGCAGTGCTAGAGGGACAAAATATGGCTACACCTTC CSARGTKYGYTF TRBJ1-2 many TRBV20-1 NA
TGTGCCAGTAGTAAGGGAGATCTGAACACTGAAGCTTTCTTT CASSKGDLNTEAFF TRBJ1-1 many TRBV19 NA
TGTGCCAGTAGTAACAGACACCAAGAGACCCAGTACTTC CASSNRHQETQYF TRBJ2-5 many TRBV19 NA
TGTGCCCGGGACACGAACACTGAAGCTTTCTTT CARDTNTEAFF TRBJ1-1 many TRBV30 NA
TGTGCCAGTCATGGGACAGGCTGGATGAACACTGAAGCTTTCTTT CASHGTGWMNTEAFF TRBJ1-1 many TRBV2 TRBD1
TGTGCCAGCAGTTTAGCCATGGGGACTGAAGCTTTCTTT CASSLAMGTEAFF TRBJ1-1 few TRBV7-9 NA